A single sample gave rise to the 3 T cell receptor beta chains below, sequenced in a study of T cell repertoires in cytomegalovirus infection. TCRdb called the reads again in MiXCR, with one record for every CDR3 protein. The repertoire holds approximately 120,000 distinct CDR3 sequences, with approximately 28% as singletons. No cognate antigen is known for these TCRs. Sequencing was performed on CD8+ T cells from cultured PBMCs, taken from culture after CMV antigen stimulation. Every receptor here comes from a human donor in good health (CMV status not recorded). Some clones in this sample may be carry-over from other donors' samples.

This chain joins TRBV20-1 and TRBJ2-3; 10 positions match TRBD2. The CDR3 runs 15 residues. Trimming took 3 bases from V and 2 from J; bases not matched to a gene: 5. Looked up from germline, CDR1 is DFQATT and CDR2 is SNEGSKA (reference sequence). CDR3 protein: CSASSSGGFTDTQYF. DNA of the CDR3: TGCAGTGCTAGTTCTAGCGGGGGATTCACAGATACGCAGTATTTT.

This chain connects TRBV6-1 to TRBJ1-5; D not resolved. The CDR3 has 16 amino acids. Germline CDR1 is MNHNS and CDR2 is SASEGT. V was trimmed by 2 bases and J by 0 bases, leaving 11 bases between them. The CDR3 nucleotides read TGTGCCAGCAGTGAATTGACTCTTTATAGCAATCAGCCCCAGCATTTT. Amino acids: CASSELTLYSNQPQHF.

The rearrangement uses TRBV12-3 or TRBV12-4 and TRBJ2-2; D might be TRBD2 (5 bases). V gave up 7 bases and J gave up 7 bases, with 10 bases separating them. This CDR3 spans 12 amino acids. This chain's CDR3 is CASTPGIGELFF. The CDR3 DNA reads TGTGCCAGCACCCCCGGGATCGGGGAGCTGTTTTTT.